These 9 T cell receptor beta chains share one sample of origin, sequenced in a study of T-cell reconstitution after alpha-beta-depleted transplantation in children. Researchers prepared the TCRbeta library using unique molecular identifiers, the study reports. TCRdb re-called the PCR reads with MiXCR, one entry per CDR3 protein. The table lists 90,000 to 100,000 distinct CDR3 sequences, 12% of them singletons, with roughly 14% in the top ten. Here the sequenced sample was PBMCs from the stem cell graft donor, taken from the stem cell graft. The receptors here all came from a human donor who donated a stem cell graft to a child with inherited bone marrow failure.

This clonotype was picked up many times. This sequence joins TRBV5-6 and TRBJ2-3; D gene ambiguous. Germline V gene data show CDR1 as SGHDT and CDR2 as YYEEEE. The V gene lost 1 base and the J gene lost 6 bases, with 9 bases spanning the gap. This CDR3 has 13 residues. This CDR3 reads CASSLFRSDTQYF. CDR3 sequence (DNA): TGTGCCAGCAGCTTGTTTCGGTCGGATACGCAGTATTTT.

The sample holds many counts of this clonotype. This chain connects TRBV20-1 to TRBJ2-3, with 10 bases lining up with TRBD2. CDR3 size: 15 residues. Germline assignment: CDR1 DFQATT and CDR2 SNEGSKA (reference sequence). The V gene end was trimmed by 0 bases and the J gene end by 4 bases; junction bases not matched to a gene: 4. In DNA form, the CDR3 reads TGCAGTGCTAGAGATCCAGCGGGAGGGCCAGATACGCAGTATTTT. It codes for CSARDPAGGPDTQYF.

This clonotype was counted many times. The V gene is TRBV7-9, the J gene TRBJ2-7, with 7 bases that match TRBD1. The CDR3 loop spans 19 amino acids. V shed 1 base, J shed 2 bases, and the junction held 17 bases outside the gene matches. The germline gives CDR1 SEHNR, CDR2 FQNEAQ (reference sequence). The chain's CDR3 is CASSLGVVGTATKPYEQYF. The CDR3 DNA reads TGTGCCAGCAGCTTAGGTGTTGTCGGGACAGCCACAAAACCCTACGAGCAGTACTTC. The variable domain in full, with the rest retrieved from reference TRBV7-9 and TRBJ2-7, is DTGVSQNPRHKITKRGQNVTFRCDPISEHNRLYWYRQTLGQGPEFLTYFQNEAQLEKSRLLSDRFSAERPKGSFSTLEIQRTEQGDSAMYLCASSLGVVGTATKPYEQYFGPGTRLTVT.

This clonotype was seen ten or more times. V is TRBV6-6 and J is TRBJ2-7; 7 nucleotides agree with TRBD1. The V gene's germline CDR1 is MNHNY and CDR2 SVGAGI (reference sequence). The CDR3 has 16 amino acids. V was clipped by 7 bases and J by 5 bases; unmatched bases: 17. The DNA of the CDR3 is TGTGCCAGCACTAACAGGGGCCGACCCCCGATAGACGAGCAGTACTTC. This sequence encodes CASTNRGRPPIDEQYF.

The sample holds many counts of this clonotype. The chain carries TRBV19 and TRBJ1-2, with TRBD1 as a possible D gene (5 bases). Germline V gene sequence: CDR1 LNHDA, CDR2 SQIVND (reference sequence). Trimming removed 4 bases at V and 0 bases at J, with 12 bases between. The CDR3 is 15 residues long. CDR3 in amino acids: CASSKLSTANYGYTF. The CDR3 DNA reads TGTGCCAGTAGTAAATTGTCGACAGCTAACTATGGCTACACCTTC.

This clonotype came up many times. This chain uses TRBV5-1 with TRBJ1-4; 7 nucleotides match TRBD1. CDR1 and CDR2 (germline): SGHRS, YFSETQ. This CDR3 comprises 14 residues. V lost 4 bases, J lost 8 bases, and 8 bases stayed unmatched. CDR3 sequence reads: CASSPRGGEEKLFF. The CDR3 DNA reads TGCGCCAGCAGCCCCCGAGGGGGCGAAGAAAAACTGTTTTTT.

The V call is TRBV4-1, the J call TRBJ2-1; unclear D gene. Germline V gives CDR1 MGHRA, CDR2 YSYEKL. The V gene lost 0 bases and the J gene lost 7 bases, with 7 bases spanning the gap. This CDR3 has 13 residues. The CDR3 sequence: CASSQDSVNEQFF. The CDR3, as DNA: TGCGCCAGCAGCCAAGATTCAGTAAATGAGCAGTTCTTC.

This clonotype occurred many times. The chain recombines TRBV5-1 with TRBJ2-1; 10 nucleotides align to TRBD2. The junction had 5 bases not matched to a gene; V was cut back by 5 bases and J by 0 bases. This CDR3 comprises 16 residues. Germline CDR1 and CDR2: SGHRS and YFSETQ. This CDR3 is CASRTGTSASYNEQFF. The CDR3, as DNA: TGCGCCAGCAGGACGGGGACTAGCGCCTCCTACAATGAGCAGTTCTTC.

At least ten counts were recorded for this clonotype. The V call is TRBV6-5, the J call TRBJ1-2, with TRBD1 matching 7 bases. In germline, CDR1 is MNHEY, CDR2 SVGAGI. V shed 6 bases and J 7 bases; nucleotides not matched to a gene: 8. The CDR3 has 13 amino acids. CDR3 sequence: CASSPTGTAGYTF. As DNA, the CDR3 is TGTGCCAGCAGCCCGACAGGGACTGCTGGCTACACCTTC.